The clone carrying this T cell receptor (beta chain) was seen many times. This entry belongs to a study of human T cells and chemical hapten exposure. Via MiXCR, TCRdb re-called the 5' RACE reads, giving one row per CDR3 protein. Of about 81,000 distinct CDR3 sequences listed, 6.5% to 8.5% are singletons. Total RNA was isolated from whole blood that had not been fractionated. The CDR3 sequence is 18 residues long. V dropped 0 bases and J dropped 0; count of bases not matched to a gene: 7. Per the germline V gene, CDR1 is ENHRY and CDR2 is SYGVKD. J is TRBJ2-3 and V is TRBV10-3; 9 nucleotides agree with TRBD2. The source is a male donor in good health. CDR3 nucleotide sequence: TGTGCCATCAGTGAGTCTTCGCCGAGCGGGAGGAGCACAGATACGCAGTATTTT. This encodes CAISESSPSGRSTDTQYF.